These 9 T cell receptor beta chains were sequenced from one sample in a study of shared clonotypes between healthy human individuals. This table comes from immunoSEQ multiplex PCR, and its TCRdb copy is limited to in-frame clones, with some not included. The repertoire holds more than 2 million clones, with 95% as singletons. Specimen: naive CD4+ T cells sorted from blood. Subset indicated: CD45RA+ positively selected. These receptor sequences come from a man younger than 30 in good health.

The chain carries TRBV18 and TRBJ2-7, with D possibly being TRBD1 (5 bases). CDR3 length equals 14 residues. The germline V gene has CDR1 KGHSH and CDR2 LQKENI. V was pared by 4 bases and J by 1 base, with 11 bases between. CDR3: CASSQGRSSYEQYF. The CDR3, as DNA: TGTGCCAGCTCACAGGGGCGCTCATCCTACGAGCAGTACTTC. Full variable domain (missing parts from reference TRBV18 and TRBJ2-7): NAGVMQNPRHLVRRRGQEARLRCSPMKGHSHVYWYRQLPEEGLKFMVYLQKENIIDESGMPKERFSAEFPKEGPSILRIQQVVRGDSAAYFCASSQGRSSYEQYFGPGTRLTVT.

This clone was observed a single time. The chain uses TRBV30 and TRBJ1-6; the D is unclear. Germline CDR1 GTSNPN, CDR2 SVGIG (reference sequence). V lost 2 bases, J lost 7 bases, and 9 bases lay in between. The CDR3 runs to 13 residues. In DNA, the CDR3 is TGTGCCTGGAGTAAAGCGGGAAATTCACCCCTCCACTTT. This translates into CAWSKAGNSPLHF.

The CDR3: CASSVGPVPNTGELFF. CDR3 nucleotide sequence: TGTGCCAGCAGCGTAGGGCCCGTACCGAACACCGGGGAGCTGTTTTTT. The V and J genes are TRBV9 and TRBJ2-2; D is unclear. Between the trimmed V and J ends, which lost 0 bases and 0 bases, there was a span of 9 bases. Per the germline V gene, CDR1 is SGDLS and CDR2 is YYNGEE. The CDR3 consists of 16 residues.

V gene TRBV27 combines with J gene TRBJ2-3, with 7 bases fitting TRBD2. This CDR3 has 15 amino acids. Germline CDR1 MNHEY, CDR2 SMNVEV (reference sequence). J gave up 3 bases and V 6 bases, and 9 bases lay outside the gene matches. The CDR3 region has the DNA TGTGCCAGCAGGCGGCCGGGACTAACGACAGATACGCAGTATTTT. It is translated as CASRRPGLTTDTQYF.

V usage is TRBV7-8 and J usage is TRBJ1-6, with a possible D match to TRBD1 (6 bases). Trimming took off 1 base at V and 9 bases at J, with 13 bases between the two ends. From germline, CDR1 is SGHVS and CDR2 FQNEAQ. This CDR3 is built from 15 residues. CDR3 sequence: CASSLDSQGFSPLHF. CDR3 sequence (DNA): TGTGCCAGCAGCTTAGACAGCCAGGGGTTTTCACCCCTCCACTTT.

This chain uses TRBV6-1 with TRBJ1-5, with a possible D match to TRBD1 (6 bases). The CDR3 contains 15 residues. Looked up from germline, CDR1 is MNHNS and CDR2 is SASEGT. The V end lost 7 bases, the J end lost 1 base, and 14 bases lay between the germline ends. The CDR3 loop reads CASKERGFSNQPQHF. DNA for the CDR3: TGTGCCAGCAAAGAAAGGGGGTTCAGCAATCAGCCCCAGCATTTT.

This rearrangement joins TRBV28 to TRBJ1-2, with a possible D match to TRBD1 (5 bases). Germline loops: CDR1 MDHEN, CDR2 SYDVKM. The CDR3 has 16 amino acids. V lost 5 bases and J 5 bases, leaving 21 bases between the germline ends. CDR3 in DNA: TGTGCCAGCAGTGTACACCCCTCCGGGACGGATTATGGCTACACCTTC. Amino acids: CASSVHPSGTDYGYTF.

The V gene is TRBV6-4, the J gene TRBJ2-5, with D hard to call. In germline, CDR1 is MRHNA, CDR2 SNTAGT. The CDR3 is 13 residues long. The V gene lost 5 bases and the J gene lost 5 bases, with 12 bases spanning the gap. CDR3 nucleotide sequence: TGTGCCAGCAGTTTTTCCCAAGGGGAGACCCAGTACTTC. This sequence encodes CASSFSQGETQYF.

This clone has a single count. This sequence joins TRBV28 and TRBJ1-2; D remains unclear. CDR1 is MDHEN, CDR2 SYDVKM, per germline. The CDR3 length is 13 residues. Trimming took 3 bases from V and 4 from J, leaving 9 bases between them. The CDR3 protein is CASSFLGSYGYTF. The CDR3 coding sequence is TGTGCCAGCAGTTTCCTCGGGTCCTATGGCTACACCTTC.